The 25 T cell receptor beta chains below all came from one sample that was sequenced in a study of long-term antiretroviral therapy in people with HIV. With survey level as its setting, the immunoSEQ assay was v3.0. Only in-frame clones appear in the TCRdb table, and some are missing; sequencing was by immunoSEQ multiplex PCR. The top ten hold 12% to 15% of the sample, which has more than 15,000 clones, over 70% seen once. The starting material was unsorted PBMCs, obtained 2.9 years after starting antiretroviral therapy. The receptors stem from a woman aged 25 to 39 with HIV.

The genes are TRBV11-2 and TRBJ2-7; D tentatively reads TRBD1 or TRBD2 (7 bases each). V lost 5 bases, J lost 6 bases, and 17 bases lay in between. Germline V gives CDR1 SGHAT, CDR2 FQNNGV. This CDR3 is built from 14 residues. This CDR3 reads CASSTTGRVREQYV. CDR3 nucleotide sequence: TGTGCCAGCAGCACGACAGGGAGGGTGCGCGAGCAGTACGTC.

This chain joins TRBV5-4 and TRBJ2-2; the match to TRBD2 covers 9 bases. Trimming cost V 0 bases and J 3 bases; bases outside gene matches: 6. The germline V gene encodes CDR1 SGHNT and CDR2 YYREEE (reference sequence). There are 17 residues in the CDR3. This CDR3 reads CASSLAPSGVHTGELFF. The DNA for the CDR3 is TGTGCCAGCAGCTTGGCCCCTAGCGGGGTCCACACCGGGGAGCTGTTTTTT.

A few counts support this clone. The J gene is TRBJ1-2, the V gene TRBV5-1, with D unresolved. CDR3 length: 13 residues. The germline V and J ends were trimmed by 4 bases and 4 bases, with 11 bases remaining between them. Germline CDR1 SGHRS, CDR2 YFSETQ. CDR3 sequence reads: CASSPEGIYGYTF. The CDR3 DNA reads as TGCGCCAGCAGCCCGGAAGGTATCTATGGCTACACCTTC.

The V and J genes are TRBV27 and TRBJ2-1; D is uncertain. The germline V gene has CDR1 MNHEY and CDR2 SMNVEV (reference sequence). V was shortened by 6 bases and J by 0 bases, with 12 bases between the two germline ends. The CDR3 loop spans 15 amino acids. The CDR3 DNA reads as TGTGCCAGCAGAGCCGACCAAAACTCCTACAATGAGCAGTTCTTC. It codes for CASRADQNSYNEQFF.

This clone appeared once. V usage is TRBV19 and J usage is TRBJ2-7, with D unresolved. The germline gives CDR1 LNHDA, CDR2 SQIVND (reference sequence). CDR3 length: 15 amino acids. Trimming shortened V by 2 bases and J by 2 bases, and 13 bases separated the two germline ends. CDR3 sequence reads: CASSIRFKGPYEQYF. The CDR3 bases are TGTGCCAGTAGTATACGGTTCAAAGGGCCCTACGAGCAGTACTTC.

The chain has TRBV7-9 and TRBJ1-2, with TRBD1 matching 7 bases. The CDR3 is 12 residues long. Trimming cost V 4 bases and J 4 bases; bases outside gene matches: 0. CDR1 and CDR2 from the germline V gene are SEHNR and FQNEAQ (reference sequence). The CDR3 bases are TGTGCCAGCAGCTCAGGGGGCTATGGCTACACCTTC. As protein: CASSSGGYGYTF.

This clone was recorded only once. This chain connects TRBV4-1 to TRBJ1-2; no firm D call. V was shortened by 1 base and J by 4 bases, with 13 bases between the two germline ends. In germline, CDR1 is MGHRA, CDR2 YSYEKL. The CDR3 sequence is 15 residues long. CDR3 DNA sequence: TGCGCCAGCAGCCAAGTAAAGGGAGGTGGCTATGGCTACACCTTC. Translated: CASSQVKGGGYGYTF.

This sequence joins TRBV12-5 and TRBJ1-2; D is uncertain. This CDR3 region has 13 residues. V gave up 3 bases and J gave up 2 bases, with 7 bases separating them. Per the germline V gene, CDR1 is LGHNT and CDR2 is FRNRAP. CDR3 loop: CASGFTSNYGYTF. As DNA, the CDR3 is TGTGCTAGTGGTTTTACAAGCAACTATGGCTACACCTTC.

The chain employs TRBV7-8 and TRBJ1-2; D uncertain. The germline V and J ends were trimmed by 1 base and 4 bases, with 10 bases remaining between them. Germline lookup yields CDR1 SGHVS and CDR2 FQNEAQ. The CDR3 sequence is 14 residues long. CDR3 residues: CASSLDAASYGYTF. For the CDR3, the DNA is TGTGCCAGCAGCTTAGATGCAGCTAGCTATGGCTACACCTTC. The complete variable domain, with remaining parts taken from reference TRBV7-8 and TRBJ1-2, reads GAGVSQSPRYKVAKRGQDVALRCDPISGHVSLFWYQQALGQGPEFLTYFQNEAQLDKSGLPSDRFFAERPEGSVSTLKIQRTQQEDSAVYLCASSLDAASYGYTFGSGTRLTVV.

The chain links TRBV28 to TRBJ2-3; perhaps TRBD2 as D (6 bases). CDR1 is MDHEN, CDR2 SYDVKM, per germline. The length of the CDR3 is 15 residues. V lost 4 bases, J lost 1 base, and 12 bases lay in between. Here the CDR3 reads CASSSPSDRTDTQYF. CDR3 DNA: TGTGCCAGCAGTTCACCTAGCGACCGCACAGATACGCAGTATTTT.

This sequence joins TRBV2 and TRBJ1-1, with 8 positions matching TRBD1. Germline assignment: CDR1 SNHLY and CDR2 FYNNEI. Trimming at V came to 6 bases and at J to 2 bases, leaving 5 bases not matched to a gene. CDR3 length: 14 amino acids. The CDR3 loop reads CASRPTGGNTEAFF. Here the CDR3 DNA reads TGTGCCAGCAGGCCTACAGGGGGAAACACTGAAGCTTTCTTT.

The J gene is TRBJ2-1, the V gene TRBV30; possibly TRBD1 or TRBD2 for D (6 bases each). V was pared by 3 bases and J by 14 bases, with 23 bases between. The CDR3 contains 14 residues. Germline assignment: CDR1 GTSNPN and CDR2 SVGIG (reference sequence). The DNA for the CDR3 is TGTGCCTGGAGCGTTAGGACTAATCGAGGGGGTGAGTTCTTC. Translation: CAWSVRTNRGGEFF.

The J gene is TRBJ2-4, the V gene TRBV6-4; D possibly corresponds to TRBD2 (6 bases). The CDR3 covers 13 residues. Germline assignment: CDR1 MRHNA and CDR2 SNTAGT. V lost 4 bases and J lost 8, with 12 bases in between. CDR3 bases: TGTGCCAGCAGTGTTGGGCCGGGAGACATTCAGTACTTC. Residues: CASSVGPGDIQYF.

The rearrangement joins TRBV5-6 to TRBJ1-6; 8 positions agree with TRBD1. CDR3 size: 15 residues. With V trimmed by 4 bases and J by 6 bases, 6 bases remained unmatched. Germline V lookup: CDR1 SGHDT, CDR2 YYEEEE. This CDR3 reads CASSRPTGGNSPLHF. The CDR3 DNA follows: TGTGCCAGCAGCCGGCCTACAGGGGGTAATTCACCCCTCCACTTT. The full variable domain, in which reference TRBV5-6 and TRBJ1-6 provide the parts outside the CDR3, is DAGVTQSPTHLIKTRGQQVTLRCSPKSGHDTVSWYQQALGQGPQFIFQYYEEEERQRGNFPDRFSGHQFPNYSSELNVNALLLGDSALYLCASSRPTGGNSPLHFGNGTRLTVT.

This clone has a handful of counts. The rearrangement uses TRBV28 and TRBJ1-4, with D uncertain. The CDR3 runs 15 residues. The V and J ends lost 5 bases and 1 base respectively, with 11 bases between them. Germline V gene sequence: CDR1 MDHEN, CDR2 SYDVKM. The CDR3 loop is CASSPSSRTNEKLFF. The CDR3, as DNA: TGTGCCAGCAGTCCCAGTTCCCGAACTAATGAAAAACTGTTTTTT.

The chain couples TRBV6-5 to TRBJ2-5; the D is unclear. V was cut by 6 bases and J by 5 bases, with 13 bases left in between. CDR1 MNHEY and CDR2 SVGAGI come from the germline V gene. The CDR3 length is 13 residues. The CDR3 reads CASSPTFPETQYF. Written as DNA, the CDR3 is TGTGCCAGCAGCCCCACGTTCCCGGAGACCCAGTACTTC.

The chain carries TRBV2 and TRBJ2-3, with TRBD2 identical over 10 bases. The CDR3 is made up of 18 amino acids. CDR1 and CDR2 from the germline V gene are SNHLY and FYNNEI. V dropped 4 bases and J dropped 0; count of bases not matched to a gene: 10. The CDR3 is CASSAGLAGAHSTDTQYF. The CDR3 DNA reads as TGTGCCAGCAGTGCTGGCCTAGCGGGGGCCCATAGCACAGATACGCAGTATTTT.

The V gene is TRBV10-3, the J gene TRBJ1-5; maybe TRBD1 (5 bases). V lost 1 base to trimming and J lost 4 bases, with 14 bases between them. Germline V gene sequence: CDR1 ENHRY, CDR2 SYGVKD. CDR3 length: 16 amino acids. Here the CDR3 DNA reads TGTGCCATCAGTGAGTGGGCTAGCCGGGGGAATCAGCCCCAGCATTTT. This gives the protein CAISEWASRGNQPQHF.

The rearrangement uses TRBV19 and TRBJ1-5; possible D gene TRBD1, 5 bases. CDR1 and CDR2 (germline): LNHDA, SQIVND (reference sequence). CDR3 length equals 16 residues. Trimming left V 4 bases short and J 5 bases short, with 18 bases between. This CDR3 is CASSSPGLSTHQPQHF. The CDR3 DNA reads as TGTGCCAGTAGTAGCCCGGGACTCAGTACCCATCAGCCCCAGCATTTT.

The rearrangement joins TRBV7-3 to TRBJ2-3; either TRBD1 or TRBD2 may fit D (5 bases each). Germline values: CDR1 SGHTA, CDR2 FQGTGA. The CDR3 is made up of 14 amino acids. V was trimmed by 2 bases and J by 4 bases, leaving 10 bases between them. The CDR3 loop reads CASSLVQGADTQYF. The CDR3 coding sequence is TGTGCCAGCAGCTTAGTTCAGGGAGCAGATACGCAGTATTTT. Drawing the rest from reference TRBV7-3 and TRBJ2-3, the complete variable domain is GAGVSQTPSNKVTEKGKYVELRCDPISGHTALYWYRQSLGQGPEFLIYFQGTGAADDSGLPNDRFFAVRPEGSVSTLKIQRTERGDSAVYLCASSLVQGADTQYFGPGTRLTVL.

The chain couples TRBV29-1 to TRBJ2-5; 10 bases are a match to TRBD1. Looked up from germline, CDR1 is SQVTM and CDR2 is ANQGSEA. CDR3 length equals 17 residues. With 6 bases clipped from V and 4 bases from J, the junction kept 17 bases outside the gene matches. The CDR3 DNA sequence: TGCAGCGTCGACGGTCCGCTCCGGGACAGGGGATCAGAGACCCAGTACTTC. Protein: CSVDGPLRDRGSETQYF.

This chain uses TRBV2 with TRBJ2-2; D perhaps matches TRBD1 (6 bases). Trimming removed 7 bases at V and 7 bases at J, with 13 bases between. Germline V CDR1 and CDR2: SNHLY, FYNNEI. This CDR3 has 13 amino acids. The CDR3 DNA reads as TGTGCCAGCACACCCGACAGGTTCGGGGAGCTGTTTTTT. Its protein is CASTPDRFGELFF. Full variable domain (missing parts from reference TRBV2 and TRBJ2-2): EPEVTQTPSHQVTQMGQEVILRCVPISNHLYFYWYRQILGQKVEFLVSFYNNEISEKSEIFDDQFSVERPDGSNFTLKIRSTKLEDSAMYFCASTPDRFGELFFGEGSRLTVL.

In its sample, this clone was seen a few times. This chain connects TRBV6-1 to TRBJ1-2; 8 positions match TRBD1. V trimming: 4 bases; J trimming: 6 bases; junction bases outside the gene matches: 7. This CDR3 has 14 residues. The germline V gene has CDR1 MNHNS and CDR2 SASEGT. The CDR3: CASSVMTGEDGYTF. CDR3 nucleotides: TGTGCCAGCAGTGTAATGACAGGGGAGGATGGCTACACCTTC.

The V and J genes are TRBV5-1 and TRBJ1-1; D possibly corresponds to TRBD1 (5 bases). Trimming took 5 bases from V and 6 from J, leaving 11 bases between them. The CDR3 length is 12 residues. Germline CDR1 reads SGHRS; CDR2 reads YFSETQ. The CDR3 protein is CASRWGESEAFF. The DNA of the CDR3 is TGCGCCAGCAGGTGGGGGGAATCTGAAGCTTTCTTT.

On this clone: A junction end diverges from the germline sequence, so it may reflect a read error. This chain links TRBV7-3 with TRBJ1-6, with D possibly being TRBD1 (5 bases). CDR1 and CDR2 from the germline V gene are SGHTA and FQGTGA. This CDR3 has 15 amino acids. In DNA, the CDR3 is TGTGCCAGCAGCGCAACAGGACGGACCGATTCCCCCCTCCACTTT. This encodes CASSATGRTDSPLHF. The full variable domain, in which reference TRBV7-3 and TRBJ1-6 provide the parts outside the CDR3, is GAGVSQTPSNKVTEKGKYVELRCDPISGHTALYWYRQSLGQGPEFLIYFQGTGAADDSGLPNDRFFAVRPEGSVSTLKIQRTERGDSAVYLCASSATGRTDSPLHFGNGTRLTVT.